This entry concerns a single TCR beta chain. Sequencing used immunoSEQ multiplex PCR; TCRdb keeps in-frame clones, though not all of them. The table has around 75,000 clones, around 89% seen once. This record belongs to a study of T cell changes during pregnancy in multiple sclerosis. Germline assignment: CDR1 LNHDA and CDR2 SQIVND (reference sequence). This CDR3 comprises 16 residues. V was shortened by 4 bases and J by 0 bases, with 13 bases between the two germline ends. Material: peripheral blood, obtained in the first trimester of pregnancy. The TCR sequence derives from a female donor in good health, enrolled as a control in a pregnancy study. V is TRBV19 and J is TRBJ1-5; tentatively, D is TRBD1 (6 bases). In DNA, the CDR3 is TGTGCCAGTAGTAAAGGGACAAACTATAGCAATCAGCCCCAGCATTTT. Translated, it gives CASSKGTNYSNQPQHF. The complete variable domain, with remaining parts taken from reference TRBV19 and TRBJ1-5, reads DGGITQSPKYLFRKEGQNVTLSCEQNLNHDAMYWYRQDPGQGLRLIYYSQIVNDFQKGDIAEGYSVSREKKESFPLTVTSAQKNPTAFYLCASSKGTNYSNQPQHFGDGTRLSIL.